The source of this T cell receptor (beta chain) is a study of graft-versus-host responses after intestinal transplantation. Study summary: Each transplant was multivisceral, liver-intestinal, or isolated intestinal. Recipients uniformly received anti-thymocyte globulin induction, followed by tacrolimus and steroids for approximately 3 years.

The CDR3 runs 16 residues. CDR1 is SGDLS and CDR2 is YYNGEE in the germline V gene. With 4 bases removed from V and 0 bases from J, the gap between germline ends came to 14 bases. The data were produced by immunoSEQ multiplex PCR, yet TCRdb's version contains in-frame clones alone and is incomplete. The data contain tens of thousands of clones, around 90% of them singletons. Points on this clone: Its antigen is undetermined.

This clonotype was obtained from a human donor who received an intestinal transplant. The sample in question was unstimulated CD4+ T cells sorted from spleen or lymph node cells, obtained before intestinal transplant. V usage is TRBV9 and J usage is TRBJ2-1; D is possibly TRBD2 (5 bases). The CDR3 here is CASSLPRGDSYNEQFF. Here the CDR3 DNA reads TGTGCCAGCAGCCTACCTCGGGGTGACTCCTACAATGAGCAGTTCTTC.